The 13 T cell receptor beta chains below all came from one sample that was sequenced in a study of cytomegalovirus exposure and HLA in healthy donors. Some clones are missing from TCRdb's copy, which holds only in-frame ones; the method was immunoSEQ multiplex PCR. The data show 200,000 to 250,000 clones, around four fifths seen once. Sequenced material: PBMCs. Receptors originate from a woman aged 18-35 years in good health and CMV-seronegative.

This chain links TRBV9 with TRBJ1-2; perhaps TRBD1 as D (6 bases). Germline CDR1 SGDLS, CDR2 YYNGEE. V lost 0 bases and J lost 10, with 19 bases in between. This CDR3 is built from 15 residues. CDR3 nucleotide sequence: TGTGCCAGCAGCGTAGTAGGGGGACACCGAGGGTTCTACACCTTC. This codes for CASSVVGGHRGFYTF. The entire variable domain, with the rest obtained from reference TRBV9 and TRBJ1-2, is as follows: DSGVTQTPKHLITATGQRVTLRCSPRSGDLSVYWYQQSLDQGLQFLIQYYNGEERAKGNILERFSAQQFPDLHSELNLSSLELGDSALYFCASSVVGGHRGFYTFGSGTRLTVV.

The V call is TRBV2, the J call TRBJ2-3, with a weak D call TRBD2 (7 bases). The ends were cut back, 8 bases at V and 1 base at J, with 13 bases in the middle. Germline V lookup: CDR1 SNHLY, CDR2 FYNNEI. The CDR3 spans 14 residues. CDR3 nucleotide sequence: TGTGCCAGCGAGGGGGGGGCAGGCACAGATACGCAGTATTTT. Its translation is CASEGGAGTDTQYF.

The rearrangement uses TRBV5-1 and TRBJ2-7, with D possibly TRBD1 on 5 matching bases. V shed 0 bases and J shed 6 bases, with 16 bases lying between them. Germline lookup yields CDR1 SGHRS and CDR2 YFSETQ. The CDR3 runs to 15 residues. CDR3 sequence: CASSLEGQVVPEQYF. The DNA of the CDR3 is TGCGCCAGCAGCTTGGAGGGGCAGGTAGTCCCCGAGCAGTACTTC.

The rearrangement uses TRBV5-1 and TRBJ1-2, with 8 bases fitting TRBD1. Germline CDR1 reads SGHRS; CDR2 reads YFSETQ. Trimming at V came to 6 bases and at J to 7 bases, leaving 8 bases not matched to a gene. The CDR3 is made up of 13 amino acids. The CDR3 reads CASNPTGDGGYTF. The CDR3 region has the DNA TGCGCCAGCAACCCGACAGGGGATGGTGGCTACACCTTC.

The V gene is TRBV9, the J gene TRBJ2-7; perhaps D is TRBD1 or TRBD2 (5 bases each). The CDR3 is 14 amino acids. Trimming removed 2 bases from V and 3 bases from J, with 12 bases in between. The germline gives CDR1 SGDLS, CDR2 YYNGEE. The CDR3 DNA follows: TGTGCCAGCAGCGTCGGGGCAGGGCTCTACGAGCAGTACTTC. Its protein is CASSVGAGLYEQYF. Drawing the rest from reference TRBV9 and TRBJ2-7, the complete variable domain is DSGVTQTPKHLITATGQRVTLRCSPRSGDLSVYWYQQSLDQGLQFLIQYYNGEERAKGNILERFSAQQFPDLHSELNLSSLELGDSALYFCASSVGAGLYEQYFGPGTRLTVT.

CDR3 residues: CASSPGGGEVTDTQYF. The DNA of the CDR3 is TGTGCCAGCAGCCCAGGTGGGGGCGAGGTGACAGATACGCAGTATTTT. The chain recombines TRBV9 with TRBJ2-3, with D maybe TRBD1 (6 bases). The V and J ends lost 4 bases and 3 bases respectively, with 18 bases between them. Germline V lookup: CDR1 SGDLS, CDR2 YYNGEE. The CDR3 runs 16 residues. Using reference TRBV9 and TRBJ2-3 for the parts outside the CDR3, the full variable domain is DSGVTQTPKHLITATGQRVTLRCSPRSGDLSVYWYQQSLDQGLQFLIQYYNGEERAKGNILERFSAQQFPDLHSELNLSSLELGDSALYFCASSPGGGEVTDTQYFGPGTRLTVL.

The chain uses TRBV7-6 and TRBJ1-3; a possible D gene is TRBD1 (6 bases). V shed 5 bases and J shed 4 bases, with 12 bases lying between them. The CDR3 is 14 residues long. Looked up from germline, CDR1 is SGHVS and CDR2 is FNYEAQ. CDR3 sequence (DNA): TGTGCCAGCAGCCCACAGGGAACGGGAAACACCATATATTTT. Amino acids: CASSPQGTGNTIYF.

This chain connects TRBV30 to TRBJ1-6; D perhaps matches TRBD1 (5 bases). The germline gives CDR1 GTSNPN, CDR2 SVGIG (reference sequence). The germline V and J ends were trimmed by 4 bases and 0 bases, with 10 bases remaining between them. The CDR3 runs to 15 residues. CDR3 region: CAWTGMSSYNSPLHF. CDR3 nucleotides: TGTGCCTGGACAGGGATGAGCTCCTATAATTCACCCCTCCACTTT.

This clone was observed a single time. CDR3 DNA sequence: TGTGCCAGCAGTGGGGGGACAGGGGGCGTGCGGACTAATGAAAAACTGTTTTTT. Translated: CASSGGTGGVRTNEKLFF. The chain is built from TRBV2 and TRBJ1-4, with 12 bases fitting TRBD1. This CDR3 contains 18 residues. V was pared by 4 bases and J by 2 bases, with 8 bases of the junction left unmatched. CDR1 SNHLY and CDR2 FYNNEI come from the germline V gene.

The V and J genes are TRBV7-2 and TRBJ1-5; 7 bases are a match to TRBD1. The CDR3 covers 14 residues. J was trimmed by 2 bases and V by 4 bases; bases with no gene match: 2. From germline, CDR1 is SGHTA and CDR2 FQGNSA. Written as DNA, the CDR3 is TGTGCCAGCAGCTCAGGGGGGCGCAATCAGCCCCAGCATTTT. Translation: CASSSGGRNQPQHF. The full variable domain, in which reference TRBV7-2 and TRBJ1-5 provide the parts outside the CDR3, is GAGVSQSPSNKVTEKGKDVELRCDPISGHTALYWYRQSLGQGLEFLIYFQGNSAPDKSGLPSDRFSAERTGGSVSTLTIQRTQQEDSAVYLCASSSGGRNQPQHFGDGTRLSIL.

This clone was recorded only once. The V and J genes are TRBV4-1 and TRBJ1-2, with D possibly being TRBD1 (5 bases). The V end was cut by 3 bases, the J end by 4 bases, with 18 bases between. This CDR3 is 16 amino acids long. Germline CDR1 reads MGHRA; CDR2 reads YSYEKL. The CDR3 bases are TGCGCCAGCAGCCAGTTCCCACAGGACCGACTCTATGGCTACACCTTC. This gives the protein CASSQFPQDRLYGYTF.

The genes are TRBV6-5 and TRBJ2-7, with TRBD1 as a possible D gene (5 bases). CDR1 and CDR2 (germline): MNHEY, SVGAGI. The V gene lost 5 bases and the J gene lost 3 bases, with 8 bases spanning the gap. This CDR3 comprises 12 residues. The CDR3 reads CASSVQGYEQYF. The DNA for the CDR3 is TGTGCCAGCAGTGTGCAGGGCTACGAGCAGTACTTC.

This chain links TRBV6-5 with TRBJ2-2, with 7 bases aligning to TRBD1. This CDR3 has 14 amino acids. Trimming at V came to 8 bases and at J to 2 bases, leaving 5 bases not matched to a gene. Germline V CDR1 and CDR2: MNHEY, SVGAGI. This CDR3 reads CASSWDSNTGELFF. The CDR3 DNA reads TGTGCCAGCTCATGGGACAGTAACACCGGGGAGCTGTTTTTT.